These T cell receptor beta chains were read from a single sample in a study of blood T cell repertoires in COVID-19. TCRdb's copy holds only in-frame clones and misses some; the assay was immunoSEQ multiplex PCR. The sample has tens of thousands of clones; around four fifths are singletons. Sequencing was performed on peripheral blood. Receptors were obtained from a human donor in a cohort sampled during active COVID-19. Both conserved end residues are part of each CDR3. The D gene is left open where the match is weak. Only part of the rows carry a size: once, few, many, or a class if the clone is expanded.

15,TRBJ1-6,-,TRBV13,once,TGTGCCAGCAGCCTATCAAGACTCTATAATTCACCCCTCCACTTT,CASSLSRLYNSPLHF
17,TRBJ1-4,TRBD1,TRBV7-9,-,TGTGCCAGCAGCTTATGGACAGGGGGCAGGGCTAATGAAAAACTGTTTTTT,CASSLWTGGRANEKLFF
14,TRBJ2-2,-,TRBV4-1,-,TGCGCCAGCAGCCAAGCCGGGCAGGGCGGGGAGCTGTTTTTT,CASSQAGQGGELFF
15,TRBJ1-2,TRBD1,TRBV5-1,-,TGCGCCAGCAGCCTTGCCCCGGGACAGGGTACGAGCTACACCTTC,CASSLAPGQGTSYTF
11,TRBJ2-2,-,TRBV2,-,TGTGCCAGCACGAGCACCGGGGAGCTGTTTTTT,CASTSTGELFF
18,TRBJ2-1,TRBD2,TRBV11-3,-,TGTGCCAGCAGCCCGGCGGGACTAGCGGGGACAAACTACAATGAGCAGTTCTTC,CASSPAGLAGTNYNEQFF
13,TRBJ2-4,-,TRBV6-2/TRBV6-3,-,TGTGCCAGCAGCCCCGGAGCCAAAAACATTCAGTACTTC,CASSPGAKNIQYF
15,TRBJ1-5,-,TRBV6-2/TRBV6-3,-,TGTGCCAGCAGTTACTACAGGGACGGCAATCAGCCCCAGCATTTT,CASSYYRDGNQPQHF
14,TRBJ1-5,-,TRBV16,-,TGTGCCAGCAGCCAATCTAGTCGCAATCAGCCCCAGCATTTT,CASSQSSRNQPQHF
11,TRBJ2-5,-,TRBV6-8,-,TGTGCCAGCAGTGCCGGGACTCTCCCGAACTTC,CASSAGTLPNF
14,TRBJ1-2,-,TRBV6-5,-,TGTGCCAGCAGGCCAGGCAGGGGTCAATATGGCTACACCTTC,CASRPGRGQYGYTF
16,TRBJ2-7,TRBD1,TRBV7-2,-,TGTGCCAGCAGCCTGGCGCCGGGACAGGGTGCGTCCGAGCAGTACTTC,CASSLAPGQGASEQYF
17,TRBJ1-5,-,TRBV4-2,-,TGTGCCAGCAGCCAAGGGTACCCGGGACAAAGGGTTCAGCCCCAGCATTTT,CASSQGYPGQRVQPQHF
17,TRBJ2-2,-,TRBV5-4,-,TGTGCCAGCAGCCTTGGAACAGGGCCTTTGAACACCGGGGAGCTGTTTTTT,CASSLGTGPLNTGELFF
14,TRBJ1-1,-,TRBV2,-,TGTGCCAGCATCGTGGGGCGAAAGAACACTGAAGCTTTCTTT,CASIVGRKNTEAFF
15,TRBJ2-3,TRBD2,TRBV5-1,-,TGCGCCAGCAGCGGGACTAGCGGGGGCACTAATACGCAGTATTTT,CASSGTSGGTNTQYF
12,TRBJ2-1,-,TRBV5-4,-,TGTGCCAGCAGCTTGAGGGGAATTGAGCAGTTCTTC,CASSLRGIEQFF
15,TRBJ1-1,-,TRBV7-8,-,TGTGCCAGCAGCTTACCCGGACAGCCGAACACTGAAGCTTTCTTT,CASSLPGQPNTEAFF
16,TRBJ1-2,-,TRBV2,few,TGTGCCAGCAGGGGGGGTATCGGGGATACCAACTATGGCTACACCTTC,CASRGGIGDTNYGYTF
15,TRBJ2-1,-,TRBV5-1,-,TGCGCCAGCAGCCGGGGCCTGGGGGCTGGAAATGAGCAGTTCTTC,CASSRGLGAGNEQFF
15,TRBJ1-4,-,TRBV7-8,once,TGTGCCAGCAGCTTAGCTTGGGGCAGTCGAGAAAAACTGTTTTTT,CASSLAWGSREKLFF
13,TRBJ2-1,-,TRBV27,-,TGTGCCAGCAGTTGGTGGCAGGGGAATGAGCAGTTCTTC,CASSWWQGNEQFF
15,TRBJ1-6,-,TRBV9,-,TGTGCCAGCAGCGCCCGCCCACAGACTAATTCACCCCTCCACTTT,CASSARPQTNSPLHF
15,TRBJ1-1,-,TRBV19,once,TGTGCCAGTATGGAACCCAGGGGTTATAGCACTGAAGCTTTCTTT,CASMEPRGYSTEAFF
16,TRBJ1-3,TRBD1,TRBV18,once,TGTGCCAGCTCACCACTGGGACAGGGAAGTGGAAACACCATATATTTT,CASSPLGQGSGNTIYF
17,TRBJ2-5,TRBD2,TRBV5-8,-,TGTGCCAGCAGCTTGGAATTAGCGGGGGGGCTGTTGGAGACCCAGTACTTC,CASSLELAGGLLETQYF
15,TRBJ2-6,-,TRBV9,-,TGTGCCAGCAGCGCCAGGGCGGCCGGGGCCAACGTCCTGACTTTC,CASSARAAGANVLTF
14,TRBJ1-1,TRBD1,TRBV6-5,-,TGTGCCAGCAGAGACAGGGGGGGAGGCACTGAAGCTTTCTTT,CASRDRGGGTEAFF
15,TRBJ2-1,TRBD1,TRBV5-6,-,TGTGCCAGCAGCTTGGACAGGGGTGCCTTCAATGAGCAGTTCTTC,CASSLDRGAFNEQFF
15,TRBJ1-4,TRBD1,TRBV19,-,TGTGCCAGTAGAGGACAGGGGGCATCTAATGAAAAACTGTTTTTT,CASRGQGASNEKLFF
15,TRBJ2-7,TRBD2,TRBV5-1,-,TGCGCCAGCAGCTTGGGGAGCGGGGGGGCCGCGAAGCAGTACTTC,CASSLGSGGAAKQYF
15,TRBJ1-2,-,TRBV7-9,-,TGTGCCAGCAGCTCACGACAGGCGAGTGGCTATGGCTACACCTTC,CASSSRQASGYGYTF
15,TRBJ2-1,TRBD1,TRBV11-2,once,TGTGCCAGCAGCTACAGGGGGCAGTCCTACAATGAGCAGTTCTTC,CASSYRGQSYNEQFF
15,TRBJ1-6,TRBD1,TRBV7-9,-,TGTGCCAGCAGCTTAGAAAGGACAGGGGGTTCACCCCTCCACTTT,CASSLERTGGSPLHF
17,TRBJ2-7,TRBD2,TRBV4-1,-,TGCGCCAGCAGCCAAACTAGCGGGGGGGGTCCCTCTCGTGAGCAGTACTTC,CASSQTSGGGPSREQYF
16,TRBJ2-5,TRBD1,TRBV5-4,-,TGTGCCAGCAGCTTGGGAGGACAGGCGGTTGGGAAGACCCAGTACTTC,CASSLGGQAVGKTQYF
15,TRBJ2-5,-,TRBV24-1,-,TGTGCCACCAGTGACGCCAGGGGGGACCAAGAGACCCAGTACTTC,CATSDARGDQETQYF
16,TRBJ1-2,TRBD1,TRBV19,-,TGTGCCAGTAGTAGCGGTCAGGGGGCGCGGGGCTATGGCTACACCTTC,CASSSGQGARGYGYTF
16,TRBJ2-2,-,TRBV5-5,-,TGTGCCAGCAGCTTGGGCAGGGTCAAAAACACCGGGGAGCTGTTTTTT,CASSLGRVKNTGELFF
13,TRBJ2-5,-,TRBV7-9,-,TGTGCCAGCAGTCCTTCCGAGGCTGAGACCCAGTACTTC,CASSPSEAETQYF
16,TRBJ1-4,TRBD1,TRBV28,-,TGTGCCAGCAGTTTTGTTCAGGGGGCGGGGGCTGAAAAACTGTTTTTT,CASSFVQGAGAEKLFF
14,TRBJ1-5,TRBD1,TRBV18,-,TGTGCCAGCTCACCACGACAGGGTGAGCAGCCCCAGCATTTT,CASSPRQGEQPQHF
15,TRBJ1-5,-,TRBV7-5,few,TGTGCCAGAAGCTTAGGCAGGCATAGCAATCAGCCCCAGCATTTT,CARSLGRHSNQPQHF
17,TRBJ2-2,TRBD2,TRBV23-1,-,TGCGCCAGCAGGGCTAGCGGGTTCCAAGGGAACACCGGGGAGCTGTTTTTT,CASRASGFQGNTGELFF
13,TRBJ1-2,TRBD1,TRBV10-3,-,TGTGCCATCCGCGGACAGGGGAACTATGGCTACACCTTC,CAIRGQGNYGYTF
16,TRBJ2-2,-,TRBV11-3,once,TGTGCCAGCAGCTTTATAGGCCGGGGGAACACCGGGGAGCTGTTTTTT,CASSFIGRGNTGELFF
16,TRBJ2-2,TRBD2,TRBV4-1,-,TGCGCCAGCAGCCAGATGGGCGGGGGGGCCACCGGGGAGCTGTTTTTT,CASSQMGGGATGELFF
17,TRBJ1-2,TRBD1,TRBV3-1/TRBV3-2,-,TGTGCCAGCAGCCAGCTGGACAGGGGGCCGCCGTACTATGGCTACACCTTC,CASSQLDRGPPYYGYTF